The T cell receptor beta chain described here comes from a study of patients and donors after allogeneic stem cell transplantation. Per germline, CDR1 MNHEY and CDR2 SVGAGI. CDR3 size: 15 residues. V lost 5 bases to trimming and J lost 3 bases, with 14 bases between them. Only a few counts were recorded for this clonotype. One entry per CDR3 protein results from TCRdb running MiXCR on the RT-PCR reads. The table lists about 200,000 distinct CDR3 sequences, less than 45% of them singletons. The sequencing sample was made of blood, either unsorted or a sorted T cell fraction (not recorded which). The rearrangement joins TRBV6-5 to TRBJ2-1; D tentatively fits TRBD1 or TRBD2 (7 bases each). This sequence was found in a human donor who was either an allogeneic HSCT recipient or a stem cell or donor lymphocyte infusion donor (not recorded which). It is not recorded whose cells these are; they may come from a transplant donor. The CDR3 DNA follows: TGTGCCAGCAGTCACCCAGGGGGGGACTACAATGAGCAGTTCTTC. This encodes CASSHPGGDYNEQFF.